A single sample gave rise to the 25 T cell receptor beta chains below, sequenced in a study of blood T cell repertoires in COVID-19. The table came from immunoSEQ multiplex PCR; TCRdb's copy has only in-frame clones and leaves some out. This sample has some 290,000 clones, with roughly 91% found just once. Sequencing input: peripheral blood. These receptors all stem from a woman under 40 with COVID-19, enrolled during active disease.

This CDR3 is CATSRDLGQNTEAFF. The CDR3 bases are TGTGCCACCAGCAGAGATCTTGGACAGAACACTGAAGCTTTCTTT. The gene calls are TRBV15 and TRBJ1-1; possibly TRBD1 for D (5 bases). Deletions cut 0 bases from V and 1 base from J, with 9 bases between. The CDR3 is made up of 15 amino acids. Germline CDR1 is LNHNV and CDR2 is YYDKDF (reference sequence).

This chain uses TRBV5-6 with TRBJ2-5; perhaps TRBD1 as D (6 bases). This CDR3 spans 14 amino acids. V was shortened by 4 bases and J by 5 bases, with 15 bases between the two germline ends. Germline V gives CDR1 SGHDT, CDR2 YYEEEE. The CDR3 is CASSRKRRGETQYF. The CDR3 DNA reads TGTGCCAGCAGCAGGAAGCGAAGGGGGGAGACCCAGTACTTC. The variable domain in full, completed from reference TRBV5-6 and TRBJ2-5, reads DAGVTQSPTHLIKTRGQQVTLRCSPKSGHDTVSWYQQALGQGPQFIFQYYEEEERQRGNFPDRFSGHQFPNYSSELNVNALLLGDSALYLCASSRKRRGETQYFGPGTRLLVL.

The chain uses TRBV7-9 and TRBJ2-1; TRBD1 matches 7 bases. The germline gives CDR1 SEHNR, CDR2 FQNEAQ (reference sequence). After removal of 5 bases from V and 0 bases from J, the junction contained 7 bases not matched to a gene. The CDR3 runs 16 residues. Written as DNA, the CDR3 is TGTGCCAGCAGCCCGACGACAGGGAGCTCCTACAATGAGCAGTTCTTC. Its translation: CASSPTTGSSYNEQFF.

The chain links TRBV7-9 to TRBJ2-1; TRBD2 agrees at 8 bases. The CDR3 covers 16 residues. CDR1 and CDR2 (germline): SEHNR, FQNEAQ (reference sequence). The junction had 6 bases not matched to a gene; V was cut back by 5 bases and J by 0 bases. The CDR3 sequence is CASSPKTSGSYNEQFF. The DNA for the CDR3 is TGTGCCAGCAGCCCCAAAACTAGCGGCTCCTACAATGAGCAGTTCTTC.

The chain uses TRBV7-9 and TRBJ2-1; the D is unclear. The CDR3 contains 17 residues. V lost 5 bases and J 5 bases, leaving 22 bases between the germline ends. CDR1 is SEHNR, CDR2 FQNEAQ, per germline (reference sequence). CDR3 nucleotides: TGTGCCAGCAGCCCCCGAATGGAAGACATCTCTGACAATGAGCAGTTCTTC. Protein sequence: CASSPRMEDISDNEQFF.

CDR3 nucleotides: TGTGCCAGTAGTATGAGGAGGGTGGGGAGAAACACTGAAGCTTTCTTT. This encodes CASSMRRVGRNTEAFF. The chain links TRBV19 to TRBJ1-1; D is unclear. V lost 3 bases, J lost 2 bases, and 16 bases lay in between. The CDR3 is made up of 16 amino acids. CDR1 LNHDA and CDR2 SQIVND come from the germline V gene (reference sequence). Variable domain in full (rest from reference TRBV19 and TRBJ1-1): DGGITQSPKYLFRKEGQNVTLSCEQNLNHDAMYWYRQDPGQGLRLIYYSQIVNDFQKGDIAEGYSVSREKKESFPLTVTSAQKNPTAFYLCASSMRRVGRNTEAFFGQGTRLTVV.

This rearrangement joins TRBV6-2 or TRBV6-3 to TRBJ1-1; tentative D call: TRBD1 (6 bases). The CDR3 runs 14 residues. Between the trimmed V and J ends, which lost 2 bases and 10 bases, there was a span of 17 bases. Per germline, CDR1 MNHEY and CDR2 SVGEGT. CDR3 in DNA: TGTGCCAGCAGTTACACCGGACAGTCGACGGTAGCTTTCTTT. This codes for CASSYTGQSTVAFF.

This rearrangement joins TRBV28 to TRBJ2-7; 9 bases are a match to TRBD1. Per the germline V gene, CDR1 is MDHEN and CDR2 is SYDVKM. CDR3 length: 15 amino acids. Losses at the gene ends were 1 base for V and 4 bases for J; bases not matched to a gene: 5. The CDR3 loop is CASSLSGTGMYEQYF. The DNA for the CDR3 is TGTGCCAGCAGTTTATCAGGGACAGGGATGTACGAGCAGTACTTC.

The rearrangement uses TRBV5-6 and TRBJ2-3; 11 positions match TRBD2. Trimming removed 0 bases from V and 2 bases from J; junction bases left unmatched: 5. CDR1 and CDR2 from the germline V gene are SGHDT and YYEEEE. The CDR3 sequence is 17 residues long. CDR3 loop: CASSLGRTSGHTDTQYF. The CDR3 DNA reads TGTGCCAGCAGCTTGGGGCGGACTAGCGGGCACACAGATACGCAGTATTTT.

This clone turned up a few times. The chain is built from TRBV7-9 and TRBJ2-7; D is ambiguous. Trimming cost V 4 bases and J 4 bases, with 8 bases left between them. The germline CDR1 and CDR2 sequences are SEHNR and FQNEAQ (reference sequence). The CDR3 consists of 12 residues. CDR3 region: CASSSLNYEQYF. Written as DNA, the CDR3 is TGTGCCAGCAGCTCCCTAAATTACGAGCAGTACTTC.

As regards this clone: Other DNA sequences of this sample code for an identical CDR3. V is TRBV7-9 and J is TRBJ2-7; 7 bases fit TRBD1. With 3 bases clipped from V and 4 bases from J, the junction kept 3 bases outside the gene matches. Germline V gene data show CDR1 as SEHNR and CDR2 as FQNEAQ (reference sequence). The CDR3 consists of 13 residues. The CDR3 sequence is CASSFDRAYEQYF. In DNA form, the CDR3 reads TGTGCCAGCAGCTTCGACAGGGCGTACGAGCAGTACTTC.

The chain recombines TRBV7-9 with TRBJ2-7; D perhaps matches TRBD1 (6 bases). The ends were cut back, 2 bases at V and 6 bases at J, with 17 bases in the middle. Per the germline V gene, CDR1 is SEHNR and CDR2 is FQNEAQ (reference sequence). This CDR3 comprises 15 residues. CDR3 in amino acids: CASSLSRQAPGEQYF. The CDR3 nucleotides are TGTGCCAGCAGCTTATCCCGACAGGCCCCCGGCGAGCAGTACTTC.

The V and J genes are TRBV29-1 and TRBJ1-1; 7 nucleotides align to TRBD1. The CDR3 is 13 amino acids. Losses at the gene ends were 5 bases for V and 8 bases for J; bases not matched to a gene: 11. Germline V CDR1 and CDR2: SQVTM, ANQGSEA. The CDR3 spells CSVPDRDSAEAFF. CDR3 in DNA: TGCAGCGTTCCAGACAGGGATTCGGCCGAAGCTTTCTTT.

This clone was counted a few times. The chain employs TRBV2 and TRBJ1-1; no clear D gene. V was clipped by 6 bases and J by 3 bases, with 5 bases between them. The CDR3 spans 11 residues. Germline CDR1 reads SNHLY; CDR2 reads FYNNEI. Here the CDR3 reads CASRFYTEAFF. As DNA, the CDR3 is TGTGCCAGCAGGTTCTACACTGAAGCTTTCTTT. The whole variable domain, remainder taken from reference TRBV2 and TRBJ1-1, is EPEVTQTPSHQVTQMGQEVILRCVPISNHLYFYWYRQILGQKVEFLVSFYNNEISEKSEIFDDQFSVERPDGSNFTLKIRSTKLEDSAMYFCASRFYTEAFFGQGTRLTVV.

This chain uses TRBV13 with TRBJ2-1; D gene uncertain. There are 14 residues in the CDR3. In germline, CDR1 is PRHDT, CDR2 FYEKMQ (reference sequence). V shed 10 bases and J shed 1 base, with 14 bases lying between them. The DNA of the CDR3 is TGTGCCACTCGTAAAAGAGGATCCTACAATGAGCAGTTCTTC. This sequence encodes CATRKRGSYNEQFF.

This chain uses TRBV7-6 with TRBJ1-6, with a weak D call TRBD1 (5 bases). The CDR3 extends over 17 amino acids. Trimming removed 2 bases at V and 10 bases at J, with 21 bases between. The germline V gene encodes CDR1 SGHVS and CDR2 FNYEAQ. CDR3 nucleotides: TGTGCCAGCAGCTTAACCCCTCGAGGCAGGGAGGAGTCACCCCTCCACTTT. Translation gives CASSLTPRGREESPLHF.

This chain uses TRBV7-9 with TRBJ1-2; TRBD1 aligns across 7 bases. The germline gives CDR1 SEHNR, CDR2 FQNEAQ (reference sequence). CDR3 size: 17 residues. Trimming cost V 3 bases and J 2 bases; bases outside gene matches: 12. DNA for the CDR3: TGTGCCAGCAGCTTCGGGGACAGTCCTCACAAAAACTATGGCTACACCTTC. It translates to CASSFGDSPHKNYGYTF. The whole variable domain, filled in from reference TRBV7-9 and TRBJ1-2, reads DTGVSQNPRHKITKRGQNVTFRCDPISEHNRLYWYRQTLGQGPEFLTYFQNEAQLEKSRLLSDRFSAERPKGSFSTLEIQRTEQGDSAMYLCASSFGDSPHKNYGYTFGSGTRLTVV.

The chain couples TRBV4-1 to TRBJ2-7; maybe TRBD1 (5 bases). Germline values: CDR1 MGHRA, CDR2 YSYEKL. This CDR3 has 16 residues. The germline V and J ends were trimmed by 0 bases and 0 bases, with 12 bases remaining between them. The CDR3 protein is CASSQEMTASSYEQYF. For the CDR3, the DNA is TGCGCCAGCAGCCAAGAAATGACAGCGAGCTCCTACGAGCAGTACTTC.

This chain joins TRBV7-2 and TRBJ1-5; 9 nucleotides agree with TRBD1. Per germline, CDR1 SGHTA and CDR2 FQGNSA. Trimming removed 0 bases from V and 1 base from J; junction bases left unmatched: 1. This CDR3 is 16 amino acids long. CDR3 protein: CASSLAGTGSNQPQHF. CDR3 nucleotide sequence: TGTGCCAGCAGCTTAGCTGGGACAGGGAGCAATCAGCCCCAGCATTTT.

This clone was observed once. The chain is built from TRBV3-1 (or the pseudogene TRBV3-2) and TRBJ2-1, with 10 bases fitting TRBD2. The CDR3 loop spans 14 amino acids. V trimming: 4 bases; J trimming: 4 bases; junction bases outside the gene matches: 1. Germline V gives CDR1 LGHDT, CDR2 YNNKEL (reference sequence). CDR3 DNA: TGTGCCAGCAGCCCACTAGCGGGGTACAATGAGCAGTTCTTC. Translation: CASSPLAGYNEQFF.

The rearrangement links TRBV4-2 to TRBJ1-4; D might be TRBD1 (6 bases). The V end lost 2 bases, the J end lost 5 bases, and 27 bases lay between the germline ends. CDR3 length equals 20 residues. Germline CDR1 is LGHNA and CDR2 is YNFKEQ. The CDR3 DNA follows: TGTGCCAGCAGCCAATATAACCAACCGGGACAATCGAGAGAGAATGAAAAACTGTTTTTT. The encoded protein is CASSQYNQPGQSRENEKLFF.

The chain employs TRBV29-1 and TRBJ2-1; TRBD2 aligns across 16 bases. The CDR3 spans 15 residues. CDR1 SQVTM and CDR2 ANQGSEA come from the germline V gene. Trimming cost V 5 bases and J 8 bases; bases outside gene matches: 6. This chain's CDR3 is CSVKGLAGGPDEQFF. CDR3 nucleotides: TGCAGCGTTAAGGGACTAGCGGGGGGGCCCGATGAGCAGTTCTTC.

V is TRBV30 and J is TRBJ2-1, with D perhaps matching TRBD2 (5 bases). This CDR3 has 13 amino acids. Germline CDR1 GTSNPN, CDR2 SVGIG (reference sequence). The germline V and J ends were trimmed by 4 bases and 7 bases, with 14 bases remaining between them. The CDR3 reads CAWNLLRGNEQFF. In DNA form, the CDR3 reads TGTGCCTGGAACCTACTACGGGGAAATGAGCAGTTCTTC.

The rearrangement joins TRBV4-1 to TRBJ1-1; D is unresolved. The germline gives CDR1 MGHRA, CDR2 YSYEKL. With 4 bases removed from V and 4 bases from J, the gap between germline ends came to 10 bases. The CDR3 spans 13 residues. The CDR3 sequence is CASSRAKATEAFF. As DNA, the CDR3 is TGCGCCAGCAGCCGGGCTAAGGCCACTGAAGCTTTCTTT.

V is TRBV27 and J is TRBJ2-2; perhaps TRBD1 as D (6 bases). The CDR3 extends over 16 amino acids. V lost 5 bases, J lost 1 base, and 14 bases lay in between. CDR1 is MNHEY and CDR2 is SMNVEV in the germline V gene (reference sequence). Here the CDR3 DNA reads TGTGCCAGCAGTGGACTGGACAGACTGAACACCGGGGAGCTGTTTTTT. Translated, it gives CASSGLDRLNTGELFF.